These T cell receptor beta chains were read from a single sample in a study of spatial heterogeneity in lung cancer. TCRdb redid the calling of the 5' RACE reads with MiXCR, one entry per CDR3 protein. The table records roughly 10,000 distinct CDR3 sequences, around 8% of them present only once. The specimen was lung tumor tissue, collected at surgery. The receptor set was obtained from a female donor with early-stage non-small cell lung cancer. Each CDR3 is given with its conserved first and last residue. The D gene is left open where the match is weak. Rows may omit the clone size; those that give it use once, few, many or a size class.

j_call v_call d_call clone_size cdr3_aa cdr3_nt
TRBJ1-1 TRBV30 - few CAWSDGNTEAFF TGTGCCTGGAGTGATGGGAACACTGAAGCTTTCTTT
TRBJ1-1 TRBV6-5 TRBD1 many CASSPFAGGARGDTEAFF TGTGCCAGCAGCCCGTTTGCAGGGGGCGCGAGGGGAGACACTGAAGCTTTCTTT
TRBJ1-2 TRBV5-1 - many CASSLDRSYDGYTF TGCGCCAGCAGCCTAGACAGGTCCTATGATGGCTACACCTTC
TRBJ2-3 TRBV28 - many CASSLSGQGVTDTQYF TGTGCCAGCAGTTTGTCTGGGCAGGGAGTCACAGATACGCAGTATTTT
TRBJ2-3 TRBV7-9 - medium-sized CASSLDRDTQYF TGTGCCAGCAGCTTAGACAGAGATACGCAGTATTTT
TRBJ2-1 TRBV6-2/TRBV6-3 - many CASKGAYNEQFF TGTGCCAGCAAGGGGGCCTACAATGAGCAGTTCTTC
TRBJ2-3 TRBV27 TRBD2 many CASGTSGVEDTQYF TGTGCCAGCGGGACTAGCGGGGTTGAAGATACGCAGTATTTT
TRBJ1-2 TRBV4-1 - many CASSQDFGGPEYGYTF TGCGCCAGCAGCCAAGATTTCGGGGGGCCGGAGTATGGCTACACCTTC
TRBJ2-5 TRBV29-1 - many CSDEETQYF TGCAGCGACGAAGAGACCCAGTACTTC
TRBJ2-5 TRBV9 - many CASSVGVPGETQYF TGTGCCAGCAGCGTAGGGGTGCCTGGAGAGACCCAGTACTTC
TRBJ2-2 TRBV11-1 TRBD1 - CASSSSRGQGDTGELFF TGTGCCAGCAGCTCCTCTCGGGGACAGGGGGACACCGGGGAGCTGTTTTTT
TRBJ2-3 TRBV14 TRBD2 many CASSAGLAGWYTQYF TGTGCCAGCAGCGCGGGACTAGCGGGGTGGTATACGCAGTATTTT
TRBJ1-2 TRBV27 TRBD1 many CASSPWTGGTFHGYTF TGTGCCAGCAGTCCATGGACAGGGGGCACTTTCCATGGCTACACCTTC
TRBJ2-3 TRBV28 - many CASSLYPSDTQYF TGTGCCAGCAGTTTGTATCCTAGCGATACGCAGTATTTT
TRBJ1-4 TRBV7-6 TRBD1 many CASSLSTGGREKLFF TGTGCCAGCAGCTTATCTACAGGGGGCAGGGAAAAACTGTTTTTT
TRBJ1-1 TRBV30 - many CAWSPPRHMNTEAFF TGTGCCTGGAGCCCGCCCCGACATATGAACACTGAAGCTTTCTTT
TRBJ1-5 TRBV27 - many CASSREGRQPQHF TGTGCCAGCAGTAGAGAGGGACGGCAGCCCCAGCATTTT
TRBJ2-1 TRBV20-1 - many CSARDGTSGGGEQFF TGCAGTGCTAGAGATGGGACCAGTGGGGGTGGTGAGCAGTTCTTC
TRBJ2-5 TRBV12-3/TRBV12-4 - many CASSPGGRAQYF TGTGCCAGCAGTCCAGGGGGGCGGGCCCAGTACTTC
TRBJ1-5 TRBV28 TRBD1 many CASSFGDRDNQPQHF TGTGCCAGCAGTTTTGGGGACAGAGATAATCAGCCCCAGCATTTT
TRBJ2-7 TRBV28 - many CASSLIQDHEQYF TGTGCCAGCAGTTTAATCCAGGACCACGAGCAGTACTTC
TRBJ2-1 TRBV4-2 - many CASSQAAMRDYEQFF TGTGCCAGCAGCCAAGCGGCGATGCGGGATTATGAGCAGTTCTTC
TRBJ2-1 TRBV10-1 TRBD2 many CASSRSGGYNEQFF TGCGCCAGCAGTCGAAGCGGGGGGTACAATGAGCAGTTCTTC
TRBJ2-2 TRBV24-1 - medium-sized CATSLGGNTGELFF TGTGCCACCTCCTTGGGGGGCAACACCGGGGAGCTGTTTTTT
TRBJ1-5 TRBV3-1 - many CASSHRGQPQHF TGTGCCAGCAGCCATCGAGGTCAGCCCCAGCATTTT
TRBJ1-5 TRBV19 - - CASSSAGGNQPQHF TGTGCCAGTAGTTCCGCGGGCGGCAATCAGCCCCAGCATTTT
TRBJ1-6 TRBV6-2/TRBV6-3 - - CASSYSKTPLHF TGTGCCAGCAGTTACTCGAAAACGCCCCTCCACTTT
TRBJ1-6 TRBV6-2/TRBV6-3 - many CASSESRNSPLHF TGTGCCAGCAGTGAATCAAGGAATTCACCCCTCCACTTT
TRBJ1-1 TRBV20-1 - - CSARGPQGRDTEAFF TGCAGTGCTAGAGGTCCTCAGGGGCGGGACACTGAAGCTTTCTTT
TRBJ1-1 TRBV14 TRBD1 medium-sized CASRTGQNTEAFF TGTGCCAGCCGGACAGGCCAGAACACTGAAGCTTTCTTT
TRBJ2-7 TRBV20-1 - many CSARPLGLGPYEQYF TGCAGTGCTAGGCCCCTGGGGCTGGGACCCTACGAGCAGTACTTC
TRBJ2-5 TRBV7-3 TRBD2 many CASSSNVGLGGETQYF TGTGCCAGCAGCTCTAACGTGGGACTAGGCGGAGAGACCCAGTACTTC
TRBJ1-6 TRBV5-1 - many CASSGGQNNSPLHF TGCGCCAGCAGTGGGGGGCAGAATAATTCACCCCTCCACTTT
TRBJ2-1 TRBV12-3/TRBV12-4 - many CASTQGGSYNEQFF TGTGCCAGCACCCAGGGGGGGTCCTACAATGAGCAGTTCTTC
TRBJ2-3 TRBV3-1 - many CASSQFAGGGTDTQYF TGTGCCAGCAGCCAATTCGCAGGGGGGGGCACAGATACGCAGTATTTT
TRBJ2-7 TRBV6-5 - many CASTLGRVGEQYF TGTGCCAGCACCCTGGGCAGGGTCGGCGAGCAGTACTTC
TRBJ2-3 TRBV10-3 - many CAISEFIGADTQYF TGTGCCATCAGTGAGTTCATTGGAGCAGATACGCAGTATTTT
TRBJ1-4 TRBV21-1 - many CASSIPGRANEKLFF TGTGCCAGCAGCATTCCAGGGAGAGCCAATGAAAAACTGTTTTTT
TRBJ1-5 TRBV5-5 - many CASSLVIGRYQPQHF TGTGCCAGCAGCTTGGTAATCGGGAGATACCAGCCCCAGCATTTT